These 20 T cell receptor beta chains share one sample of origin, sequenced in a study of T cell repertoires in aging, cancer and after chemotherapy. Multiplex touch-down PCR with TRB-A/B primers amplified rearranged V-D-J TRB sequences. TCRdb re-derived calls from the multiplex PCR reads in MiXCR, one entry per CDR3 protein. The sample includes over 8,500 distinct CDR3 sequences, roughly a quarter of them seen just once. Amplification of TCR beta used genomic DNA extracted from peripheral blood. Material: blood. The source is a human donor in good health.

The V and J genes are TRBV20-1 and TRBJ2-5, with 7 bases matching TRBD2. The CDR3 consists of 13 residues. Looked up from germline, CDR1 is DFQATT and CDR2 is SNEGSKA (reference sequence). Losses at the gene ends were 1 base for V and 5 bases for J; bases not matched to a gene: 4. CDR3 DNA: TGCAGTGCTAGAGGACTAGCATTGGAGACCCAGTACTTC. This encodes CSARGLALETQYF.

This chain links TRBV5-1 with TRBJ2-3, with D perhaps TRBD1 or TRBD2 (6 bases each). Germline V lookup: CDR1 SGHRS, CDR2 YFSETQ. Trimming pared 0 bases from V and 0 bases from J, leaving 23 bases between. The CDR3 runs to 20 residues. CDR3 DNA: TGCGCCAGCAGCTTGGGAGTATCGGGGGCCAGCGCCACTAGCACAGATACGCAGTATTTT. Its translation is CASSLGVSGASATSTDTQYF.

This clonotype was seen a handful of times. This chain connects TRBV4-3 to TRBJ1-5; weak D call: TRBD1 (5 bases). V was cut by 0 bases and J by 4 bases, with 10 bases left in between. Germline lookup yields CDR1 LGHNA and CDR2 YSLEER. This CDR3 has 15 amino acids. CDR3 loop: CASSQDLWGNQPQHF. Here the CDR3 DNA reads TGCGCCAGCAGCCAAGACCTCTGGGGGAATCAGCCCCAGCATTTT.

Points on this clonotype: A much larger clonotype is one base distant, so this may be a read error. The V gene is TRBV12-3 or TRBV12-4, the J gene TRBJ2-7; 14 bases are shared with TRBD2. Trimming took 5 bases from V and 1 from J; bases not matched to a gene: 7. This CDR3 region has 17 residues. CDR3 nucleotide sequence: TGTGCCAGCAGTCCAGGGACTAGCGGGAGTTGTTCCTACGAGCAGTACTTC. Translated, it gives CASSPGTSGSCSYEQYF.

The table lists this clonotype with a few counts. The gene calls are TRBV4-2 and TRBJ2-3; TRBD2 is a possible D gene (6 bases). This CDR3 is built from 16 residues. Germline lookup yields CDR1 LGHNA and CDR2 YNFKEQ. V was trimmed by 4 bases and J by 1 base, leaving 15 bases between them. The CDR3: CASSPPRLDGTDTQYF. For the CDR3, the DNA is TGTGCCAGCAGCCCTCCCCGACTAGACGGCACAGATACGCAGTATTTT.

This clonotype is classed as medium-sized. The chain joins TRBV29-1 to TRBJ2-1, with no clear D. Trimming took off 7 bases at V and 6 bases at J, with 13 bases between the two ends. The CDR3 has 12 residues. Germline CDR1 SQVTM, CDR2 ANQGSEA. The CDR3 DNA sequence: TGCAGCGGGAGCTCGGCCGGCAATGAGCAGTTCTTC. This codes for CSGSSAGNEQFF.

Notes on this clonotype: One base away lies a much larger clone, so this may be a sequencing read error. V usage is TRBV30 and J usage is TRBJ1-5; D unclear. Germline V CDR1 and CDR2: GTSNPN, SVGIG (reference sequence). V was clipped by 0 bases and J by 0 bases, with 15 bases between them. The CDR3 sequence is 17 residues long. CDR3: CAWSVYRAAYSNQPQHF. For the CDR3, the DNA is TGTGCCTGGAGTGTATATCGGGCAGCTTATAGCAATCAGCCCCAGCATTTT.

CDR3 amino acids: CASREATGRFYEQYF. The CDR3 DNA reads as TGTGCCAGCAGGGAGGCGACAGGGAGGTTCTACGAGCAGTACTTC. The chain recombines TRBV5-5 with TRBJ2-7, with D tentatively TRBD1 (7 bases). Per germline, CDR1 SGHKS and CDR2 YYEKEE (reference sequence). V gave up 5 bases and J gave up 3 bases, with 18 bases separating them. CDR3 length: 15 amino acids.

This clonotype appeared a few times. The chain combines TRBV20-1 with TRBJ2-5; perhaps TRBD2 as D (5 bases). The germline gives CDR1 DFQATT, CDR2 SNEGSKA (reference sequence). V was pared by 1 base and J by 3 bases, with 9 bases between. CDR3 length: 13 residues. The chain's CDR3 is CSARARGKETQYF. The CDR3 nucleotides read TGCAGTGCTAGAGCCCGGGGAAAAGAGACCCAGTACTTC.

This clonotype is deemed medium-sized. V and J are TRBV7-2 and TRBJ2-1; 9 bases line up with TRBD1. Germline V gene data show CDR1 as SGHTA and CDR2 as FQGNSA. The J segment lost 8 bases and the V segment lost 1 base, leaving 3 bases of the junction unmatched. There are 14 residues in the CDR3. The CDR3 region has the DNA TGTGCCAGCAGCTTAGAGGGACAGGGCTATGAGCAGTTCTTC. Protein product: CASSLEGQGYEQFF.

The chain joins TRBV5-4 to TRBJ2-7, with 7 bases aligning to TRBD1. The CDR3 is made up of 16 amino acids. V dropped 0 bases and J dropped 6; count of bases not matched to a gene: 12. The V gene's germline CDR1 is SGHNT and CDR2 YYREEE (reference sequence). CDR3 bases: TGTGCCAGCAGCTTGGTTGGGGTTAGGTCAGGGGGCGAGCAGTACTTC. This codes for CASSLVGVRSGGEQYF.

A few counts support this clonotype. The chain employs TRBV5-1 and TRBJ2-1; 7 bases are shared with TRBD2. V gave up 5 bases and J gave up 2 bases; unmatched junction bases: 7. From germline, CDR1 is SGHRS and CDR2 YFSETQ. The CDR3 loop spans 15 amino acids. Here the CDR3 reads CASSTGGRPYNEQFF. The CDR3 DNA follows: TGCGCCAGCAGTACGGGCGGGAGACCCTACAATGAGCAGTTCTTC.

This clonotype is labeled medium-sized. CDR3 in amino acids: CASSDDVGRPQPQHF. In DNA form, the CDR3 reads TGTGCCAGTAGTGATGACGTGGGACGCCCTCAGCCCCAGCATTTT. The V gene is TRBV19, the J gene TRBJ1-5, with TRBD1 as a possible D gene (5 bases). V shed 5 bases and J shed 6 bases, with 17 bases lying between them. The CDR3 has 15 amino acids. Per germline, CDR1 LNHDA and CDR2 SQIVND (reference sequence).

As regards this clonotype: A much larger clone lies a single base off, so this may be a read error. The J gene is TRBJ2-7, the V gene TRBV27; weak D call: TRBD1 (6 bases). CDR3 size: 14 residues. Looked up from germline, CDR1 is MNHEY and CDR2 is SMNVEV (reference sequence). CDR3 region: CSSRALQGSYEQYF. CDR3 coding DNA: TGTTCCAGCAGGGCGCTACAGGGATCCTACGAGCAGTACTTC.

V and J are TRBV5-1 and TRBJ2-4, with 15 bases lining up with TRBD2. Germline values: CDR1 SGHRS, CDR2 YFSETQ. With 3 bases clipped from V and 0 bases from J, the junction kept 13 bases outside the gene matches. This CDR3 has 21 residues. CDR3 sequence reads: CASSSGLAGGSAALAKNIQYF. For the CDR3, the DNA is TGCGCCAGCAGCTCAGGACTAGCGGGAGGGTCCGCCGCTCTAGCCAAAAACATTCAGTACTTC.

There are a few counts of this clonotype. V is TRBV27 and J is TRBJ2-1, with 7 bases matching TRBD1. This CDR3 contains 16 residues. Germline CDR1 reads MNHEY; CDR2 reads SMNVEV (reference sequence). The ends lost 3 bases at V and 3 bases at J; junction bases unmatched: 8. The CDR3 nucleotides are TGTGCCAGCAGTTTGACAGGGTCCTACTACTACAATGAGCAGTTCTTC. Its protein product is CASSLTGSYYYNEQFF.

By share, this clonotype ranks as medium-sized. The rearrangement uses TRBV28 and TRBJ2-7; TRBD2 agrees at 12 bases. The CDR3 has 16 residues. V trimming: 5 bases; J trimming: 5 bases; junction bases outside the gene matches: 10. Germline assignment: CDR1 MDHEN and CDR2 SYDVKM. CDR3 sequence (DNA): TGTGCCAGCAGTCAAAGAACTAGCGGGAGGATCCACGAGCAGTACTTC. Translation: CASSQRTSGRIHEQYF.

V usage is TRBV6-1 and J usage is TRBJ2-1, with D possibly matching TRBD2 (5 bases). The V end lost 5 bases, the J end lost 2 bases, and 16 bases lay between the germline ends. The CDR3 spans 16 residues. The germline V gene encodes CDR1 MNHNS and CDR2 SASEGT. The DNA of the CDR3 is TGTGCCAGCAGTTACTCAGCGGCGCTTCCCTACAATGAGCAGTTCTTC. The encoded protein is CASSYSAALPYNEQFF.

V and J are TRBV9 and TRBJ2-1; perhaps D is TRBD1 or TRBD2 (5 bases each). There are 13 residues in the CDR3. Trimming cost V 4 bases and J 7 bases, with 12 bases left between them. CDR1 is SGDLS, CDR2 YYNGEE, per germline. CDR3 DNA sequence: TGTGCCAGCAGCCCCGGGGCATGGAATGAGCAGTTCTTC. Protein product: CASSPGAWNEQFF. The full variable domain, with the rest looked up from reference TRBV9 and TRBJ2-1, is DSGVTQTPKHLITATGQRVTLRCSPRSGDLSVYWYQQSLDQGLQFLIQYYNGEERAKGNILERFSAQQFPDLHSELNLSSLELGDSALYFCASSPGAWNEQFFGPGTRLTVL.

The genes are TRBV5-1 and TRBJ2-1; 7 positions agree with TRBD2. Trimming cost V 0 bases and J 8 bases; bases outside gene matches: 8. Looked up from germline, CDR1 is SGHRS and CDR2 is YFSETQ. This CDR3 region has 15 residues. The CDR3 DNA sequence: TGCGCCAGCAGCTTGGTACTAGCGCCCGGGGATGAGCAGTTCTTC. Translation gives CASSLVLAPGDEQFF.